This entry lists 10 T cell receptor beta chains sequenced from one sample in a study of post-analysis software for immune sequencing data. Study observations and caveats: Five TRBV segments, TRBV5-6, TRBV5-1 and TRBV20-1 among them, were found more frequent in patients than controls.

Sequencing libraries made from TCR beta cDNA carried unique molecular identifiers. Via MiXCR, TCRdb re-called the PCR reads, giving one row per CDR3 protein. Of around 400,000 distinct CDR3 sequences in the sample, approximately 39% were seen once. Which antigens these TCRs recognize remains unknown. Sequenced sample: blood. The receptors derive from a girl aged 2 to 10 with multiple sclerosis.

This chain links TRBV20-1 with TRBJ2-7, with 7 bases lining up with TRBD1. The trim removed 3 bases at V and 3 bases at J, leaving 8 bases unmatched. Germline assignment: CDR1 DFQATT and CDR2 SNEGSKA (reference sequence). The CDR3 loop spans 14 amino acids. CDR3 residues: CSARAPGQFYEQYF. CDR3 coding DNA: TGCAGTGCTAGGGCACCGGGACAGTTCTACGAGCAGTACTTC.

The chain links TRBV20-1 to TRBJ2-1; tentative D call: TRBD2 (6 bases). V gave up 6 bases and J gave up 3 bases, with 21 bases separating them. This CDR3 spans 16 amino acids. CDR1 is DFQATT, CDR2 SNEGSKA, per germline (reference sequence). The CDR3 loop is CSANPGLNFLYNEQFF. DNA for the CDR3: TGCAGTGCAAACCCGGGACTCAACTTCCTCTACAATGAGCAGTTCTTC.

The chain uses TRBV7-6 and TRBJ2-1; either TRBD1 or TRBD2 may fit D (5 bases each). The V gene lost 3 bases and the J gene lost 0 bases, with 15 bases spanning the gap. There are 17 residues in the CDR3. The germline CDR1 and CDR2 sequences are SGHVS and FNYEAQ. The CDR3 DNA reads TGTGCCAGCAGCTTCGTTCCGGGACGGAGCTCCTACAATGAGCAGTTCTTC. Protein: CASSFVPGRSSYNEQFF.

This clonotype came up a few times. The J gene is TRBJ2-5, the V gene TRBV5-6; 7 nucleotides line up with TRBD2. CDR1 is SGHDT and CDR2 is YYEEEE in the germline V gene. This CDR3 contains 15 residues. Germline trimming cut 4 bases from V and 2 bases from J; bases unmatched to any gene: 8. The CDR3 is CASSLRTSRQETQYF. CDR3 bases: TGTGCCAGCAGCCTCCGGACTAGTCGGCAAGAGACCCAGTACTTC.

This clonotype came up a few times. This sequence joins TRBV6-5 and TRBJ1-2; D is uncertain. Trimming shortened V by 1 base and J by 8 bases, and 11 bases separated the two germline ends. The length of the CDR3 is 13 residues. CDR1 and CDR2 (germline): MNHEY, SVGAGI. The CDR3 DNA is TGTGCCAGCAGTTACTGGCAAAAGAAGGGCTACACCTTC. Amino acids: CASSYWQKKGYTF.

The chain joins TRBV28 to TRBJ1-2; TRBD1 might be the D (5 bases). The CDR3 length is 16 residues. Germline CDR1 is MDHEN and CDR2 is SYDVKM. Trimming left V 2 bases short and J 4 bases short, with 17 bases between. Here the CDR3 reads CASSLVFGAGIYGYTF. CDR3 bases: TGTGCCAGCAGTTTAGTTTTCGGGGCAGGAATCTATGGCTACACCTTC.

CDR3 loop: CASSTDRRGDTQYF. CDR3 DNA sequence: TGCGCCAGCAGCACGGACAGGAGAGGAGATACGCAGTATTTT. The chain is built from TRBV5-1 and TRBJ2-3; TRBD1 aligns across 7 bases. Losses at the gene ends were 4 bases for V and 5 bases for J; bases not matched to a gene: 7. The CDR3 sequence is 14 residues long. Germline CDR1 is SGHRS and CDR2 is YFSETQ.

The chain is built from TRBV20-1 and TRBJ2-5; a possible D gene is TRBD2 (5 bases). Trimming cost V 0 bases and J 5 bases, with 13 bases left between them. This CDR3 is 14 amino acids long. Germline CDR1 is DFQATT and CDR2 is SNEGSKA (reference sequence). CDR3: CSARESSWRETQYF. CDR3 in DNA: TGCAGTGCTAGAGAGTCTAGCTGGCGGGAGACCCAGTACTTC.

This chain uses TRBV28 with TRBJ1-5, with D possibly being TRBD1 (5 bases). Trimming shortened V by 1 base and J by 9 bases, and 13 bases separated the two germline ends. The germline V gene has CDR1 MDHEN and CDR2 SYDVKM. The CDR3 contains 14 residues. The DNA of the CDR3 is TGTGCCAGCAGTTTATTACCAGGCCAGGGGCCCCAGCATTTT. It translates to CASSLLPGQGPQHF.

The V and J genes are TRBV7-6 and TRBJ1-6; possible D gene TRBD1, 6 bases. Germline V gene lookup returns CDR1 SGHVS and CDR2 FNYEAQ. The V end lost 2 bases, the J end lost 3 bases, and 8 bases lay between the germline ends. The CDR3 has 15 amino acids. The CDR3 protein is CASSLRQDYNSPLHF. The CDR3 DNA reads as TGTGCCAGCAGCTTAAGACAGGACTATAATTCACCCCTCCACTTT.